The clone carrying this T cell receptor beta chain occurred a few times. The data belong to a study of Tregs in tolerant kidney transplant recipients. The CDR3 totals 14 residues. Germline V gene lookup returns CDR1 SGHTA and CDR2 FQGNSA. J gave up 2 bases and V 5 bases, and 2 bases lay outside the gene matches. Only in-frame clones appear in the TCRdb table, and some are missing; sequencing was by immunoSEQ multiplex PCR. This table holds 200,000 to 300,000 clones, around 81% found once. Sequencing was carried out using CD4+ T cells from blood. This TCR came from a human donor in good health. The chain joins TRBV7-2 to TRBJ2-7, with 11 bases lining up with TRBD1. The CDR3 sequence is CASSRDRGAYEQYF. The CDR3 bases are TGTGCCAGCAGCCGGGACAGGGGGGCCTACGAGCAGTACTTC. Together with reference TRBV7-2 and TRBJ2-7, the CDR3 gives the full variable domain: GAGVSQSPSNKVTEKGKDVELRCDPISGHTALYWYRQSLGQGLEFLIYFQGNSAPDKSGLPSDRFSAERTGGSVSTLTIQRTQQEDSAVYLCASSRDRGAYEQYFGPGTRLTVT.